The 21 T cell receptor beta chains listed next were all sequenced from one sample in a study of response to subunit inactivated influenza vaccine. One entry per CDR3 protein results from TCRdb running MiXCR on the RT-PCR reads. The sample has approximately 570,000 distinct CDR3 sequences, 6.5% to 8% seen once. Specimen: PBMCs from blood, collected approximately 25 months after vaccination. These receptors all stem from a man aged 50-75 years who received an inactivated influenza vaccine.

This clonotype has only a few counts. The J gene is TRBJ2-7, the V gene TRBV5-1, with 13 bases aligning to TRBD2. There are 17 residues in the CDR3. Unmatched junction bases numbered 8, after V lost 0 bases and J lost 5 bases. Germline lookup yields CDR1 SGHRS and CDR2 YFSETQ. The CDR3 region is CASSLDAGLAGRNEQYF. DNA for the CDR3: TGCGCCAGCAGCTTGGACGCGGGACTAGCGGGAAGAAACGAGCAGTACTTC.

This clonotype was found many times. The chain links TRBV20-1 to TRBJ2-1; D perhaps matches TRBD1 (5 bases). The CDR3 contains 14 residues. Deletions cut 8 bases from V and 0 bases from J, with 14 bases between. In germline, CDR1 is DFQATT, CDR2 SNEGSKA (reference sequence). CDR3: CSTRGSSSYNEQFF. The CDR3 nucleotides read TGCAGTACAAGGGGCAGCAGCTCCTACAATGAGCAGTTCTTC.

Only a few counts were recorded for this clonotype. The genes are TRBV6-5 and TRBJ1-2; 9 nucleotides align to TRBD1. The CDR3 covers 16 residues. CDR1 is MNHEY, CDR2 SVGAGI, per germline. Trimming removed 4 bases from V and 4 bases from J; junction bases left unmatched: 10. CDR3 DNA sequence: TGTGCCAGCAGTTCATCCGGGACAGGGAGCGGCTATGGCTACACCTTC. This codes for CASSSSGTGSGYGYTF.

This clonotype was recorded a few times. The chain links TRBV7-2 to TRBJ2-7; 8 bases are a match to TRBD2. The CDR3 is 15 amino acids. Losses at the gene ends were 0 bases for V and 8 bases for J; bases not matched to a gene: 9. Germline CDR1 and CDR2: SGHTA and FQGNSA. The DNA for the CDR3 is TGTGCCAGCAGCTTAGCGACCAGTAGCGGGGTCCAGCAGTACTTC. Its protein product is CASSLATSSGVQQYF.

This rearrangement joins TRBV15 to TRBJ2-3, with 10 bases fitting TRBD2. The length of the CDR3 is 15 residues. CDR1 and CDR2 (germline): LNHNV, YYDKDF (reference sequence). The trim removed 2 bases at V and 3 bases at J, leaving 2 bases unmatched. CDR3 DNA sequence: TGTGCCACCAGCAGACTAGCGGGAGCAACAGATACGCAGTATTTT. This codes for CATSRLAGATDTQYF. The complete variable domain, with remaining parts taken from reference TRBV15 and TRBJ2-3, reads DAMVIQNPRYQVTQFGKPVTLSCSQTLNHNVMYWYQQKSSQAPKLLFHYYDKDFNNEADTPDNFQSRRPNTSFCFLDIRSPGLGDTAMYLCATSRLAGATDTQYFGPGTRLTVL.

This clonotype was counted only a few times. The rearrangement joins TRBV19 to TRBJ2-1, with 7 nucleotides matching TRBD2. Germline trimming cut 5 bases from V and 4 bases from J; bases unmatched to any gene: 11. This CDR3 comprises 16 residues. Germline V gene sequence: CDR1 LNHDA, CDR2 SQIVND (reference sequence). In nucleotides, the CDR3 is TGTGCCAGTAGTGCAGACCTAGCGGAAAAATACAATGAGCAGTTCTTC. Its translation: CASSADLAEKYNEQFF.

This clonotype has a count of ten or more. The chain joins TRBV24-1 to TRBJ2-3; D perhaps matches TRBD2 (5 bases). CDR1 and CDR2 from the germline V gene are KGHDR and SFDVKD. Trimming shortened V by 4 bases and J by 3 bases, and 10 bases separated the two germline ends. The CDR3 is 14 residues long. CDR3 nucleotide sequence: TGTGCCACCAGTGACCCGGGAAGAACAGATACGCAGTATTTT. Its translation is CATSDPGRTDTQYF.

There are many counts of this clonotype. The chain combines TRBV9 with TRBJ1-2; a possible D gene is TRBD1 (5 bases). CDR3 length: 14 residues. The V gene's germline CDR1 is SGDLS and CDR2 YYNGEE. V was clipped by 4 bases and J by 0 bases, with 10 bases between them. The CDR3 coding sequence is TGTGCCAGCAGCCCCAGGGATCCTAACTATGGCTACACCTTC. Translating it yields CASSPRDPNYGYTF. The entire variable domain, with the rest obtained from reference TRBV9 and TRBJ1-2, is as follows: DSGVTQTPKHLITATGQRVTLRCSPRSGDLSVYWYQQSLDQGLQFLIQYYNGEERAKGNILERFSAQQFPDLHSELNLSSLELGDSALYFCASSPRDPNYGYTFGSGTRLTVV.

This clonotype was counted a few times. The rearrangement joins TRBV20-1 to TRBJ2-7, with D perhaps matching TRBD1 (5 bases). The CDR3 contains 17 residues. Per germline, CDR1 DFQATT and CDR2 SNEGSKA (reference sequence). Trimming took off 3 bases at V and 3 bases at J, with 24 bases between the two ends. CDR3 region: CSASDRPRAFINYEQYF. The CDR3 DNA sequence: TGCAGTGCTAGTGACCGACCCAGGGCGTTTATCAACTACGAGCAGTACTTC.

This clonotype was seen a few times. The chain recombines TRBV28 with TRBJ2-1, with D uncertain. The CDR3 has 20 amino acids. Trimming shortened V by 2 bases and J by 1 base, and 24 bases separated the two germline ends. Germline V lookup: CDR1 MDHEN, CDR2 SYDVKM. CDR3 nucleotides: TGTGCCAGCAGTTTACTCATTGGACGCCGGATGGTCCTATCCTACAATGAGCAGTTCTTC. It is translated as CASSLLIGRRMVLSYNEQFF.

The chain has TRBV29-1 and TRBJ1-5; D is ambiguous. Trimming pared 6 bases from V and 3 bases from J, leaving 12 bases between. Germline V gene sequence: CDR1 SQVTM, CDR2 ANQGSEA. The length of the CDR3 is 13 residues. In DNA form, the CDR3 reads TGCAGCGTCGGCGAGGCAGTCAATCAGCCCCAGCATTTT. Translating gives CSVGEAVNQPQHF.

The chain joins TRBV5-1 to TRBJ1-1; D might be TRBD1 (6 bases). There are 14 residues in the CDR3. The ends were cut back, 4 bases at V and 4 bases at J, with 14 bases in the middle. The germline CDR1 and CDR2 sequences are SGHRS and YFSETQ. The CDR3: CASSGQGLGTEAFF. The CDR3 DNA follows: TGCGCCAGCAGCGGGCAGGGGCTGGGCACTGAAGCTTTCTTT.

The gene calls are TRBV21-1 and TRBJ2-1; whether TRBD1, the table's D call, matches the DNA was not checked. TRBV21-1 represents a pseudogene. The CDR3 contains 16 residues. CDR3 nucleotide sequence: TGTGCCAGCAGCCAAGTCCGGGCAAGGTCCTACAATGAGCAGTTCTTC. Translating it yields CASSQVRARSYNEQFF.

CDR3 DNA sequence: TGTGCCAGCAGCTGGGGGACCGACCAAGAGACCCAGTACTTC. Its translation is CASSWGTDQETQYF. The rearrangement links TRBV13 to TRBJ2-5; D is tentatively TRBD1 or TRBD2 (5 bases each). The CDR3 has 14 residues. Germline V gene lookup returns CDR1 PRHDT and CDR2 FYEKMQ (reference sequence). Trimming left V 4 bases short and J 0 bases short, with 9 bases between.

Here the CDR3 reads CASSSGLAQYF. The CDR3 region has the DNA TGTGCCAGCAGTTCGGGGCTTGCTCAGTACTTC. The J gene is TRBJ2-7, the V gene TRBV12-3 or TRBV12-4; D is tentatively TRBD1 or TRBD2 (5 bases each). The CDR3 loop spans 11 amino acids. V was shortened by 4 bases and J by 10 bases, with 11 bases between the two germline ends.

The genes are TRBV11-2 and TRBJ2-1; 9 positions match TRBD1. Looked up from germline, CDR1 is SGHAT and CDR2 is FQNNGV. The CDR3 sequence is 14 residues long. Trimming removed 5 bases from V and 8 bases from J; junction bases left unmatched: 7. CDR3 loop: CASSHRDRVHEQFF. The CDR3 DNA reads TGTGCCAGCAGCCACCGGGACAGGGTTCATGAGCAGTTCTTC.

The chain joins TRBV7-2 to TRBJ2-3, with 12 bases identical to TRBD2. CDR3 length: 16 residues. V lost 5 bases, J lost 1 base, and 4 bases stayed unmatched. Germline V gene data show CDR1 as SGHTA and CDR2 as FQGNSA. The CDR3 sequence is CASSDRLAGGTDTQYF. CDR3 coding DNA: TGTGCCAGCAGCGACCGACTAGCGGGGGGCACAGATACGCAGTATTTT.

This clonotype was recorded at least ten times. The chain links TRBV14 to TRBJ2-2, with no clear D. V lost 8 bases and J lost 4, with 11 bases in between. The CDR3 consists of 13 residues. Germline V lookup: CDR1 SGHDN, CDR2 FVKESK. The CDR3 DNA reads TGTGCCAGCGCGGCGCTTTTCACCGGGGAGCTGTTTTTT. Its translation is CASAALFTGELFF.

This clonotype was seen more than once but under ten times. The V gene is TRBV7-2, the J gene TRBJ2-7, with D tentatively TRBD1 (5 bases). Germline values: CDR1 SGHTA, CDR2 FQGNSA. CDR3 length: 14 residues. The V and J ends lost 1 base and 3 bases respectively, with 10 bases between them. The CDR3 reads CASSLVAGIYEQYF. CDR3 nucleotides: TGTGCCAGCAGCTTAGTTGCAGGGATCTACGAGCAGTACTTC.

Only a few counts were recorded for this clonotype. CDR3 in amino acids: CATEGASGNNEQFF. Here the CDR3 DNA reads TGTGCCACCGAGGGGGCTAGCGGTAACAATGAGCAGTTCTTC. The chain has TRBV2 and TRBJ2-1; possibly TRBD1 or TRBD2 for D (7 bases each). From germline, CDR1 is SNHLY and CDR2 FYNNEI. Trimming took 10 bases from V and 5 from J, leaving 18 bases between them. There are 14 residues in the CDR3.

V gene TRBV10-3 combines with J gene TRBJ1-1; weak D call: TRBD1 (6 bases). The germline V gene encodes CDR1 ENHRY and CDR2 SYGVKD. Trimming removed 6 bases from V and 2 bases from J, with 10 bases in between. The CDR3 contains 13 residues. CDR3 loop: CAISTQGNTEAFF. Here the CDR3 DNA reads TGTGCCATCAGCACACAGGGCAACACTGAAGCTTTCTTT.